The rows below give T cell receptor beta chains drawn from one sample of a study of T cell responses to AZD1222 COVID-19 vaccine. The assay was immunoSEQ multiplex PCR, and TCRdb's table has in-frame clones only and misses some. This sample has about 180,000 clones, with around 93% found just once. Sequenced here: peripheral blood, sampled 28 days after the second dose of the MenACWY control vaccine. All receptors derive from an adult who received the MenACWY meningococcal vaccine as a control. Both conserved end residues are part of each CDR3. A D gene is named only where the DNA matches it firmly. Expanded clones are given a class, and other clones once, few, many or no size at all.

size	J	D	V	DNA	CDR3
.	TRBJ1-6	.	TRBV13	TGTGCCAGCAGCTTAAGGCGGCGGTCACCCCTCCACTTT	CASSLRRRSPLHF
.	TRBJ1-3	.	TRBV19	TGTGCCAGTAGTATGACGGGACCGCGGAGCTCTGGAAACACCATATATTTT	CASSMTGPRSSGNTIYF
.	TRBJ1-6	.	TRBV5-1	TGCGCCAGCAGAACCGGGACACCTAATTCACCCCTCCACTTT	CASRTGTPNSPLHF
.	TRBJ1-3	.	TRBV7-8	TGTGCCAGCAGCCTAAGGGGGGGGGATGGAAACACCATATATTTT	CASSLRGGDGNTIYF
.	TRBJ2-7	TRBD1	TRBV19	TGTGCCAGTAGTCCTCAGGGACAGGGCTACGAGCAGTACTTC	CASSPQGQGYEQYF
.	TRBJ2-2	.	TRBV11-2	TGTGCCAGCAGCTTAGGCGAGGCGGGGGCTCGCACCGGGGAGCTGTTTTTT	CASSLGEAGARTGELFF
.	TRBJ1-1	.	TRBV5-4	TGTGCCAGCAGCTTGGAAGCGGGATTGGGCACTGAAGCTTTCTTT	CASSLEAGLGTEAFF
.	TRBJ1-2	.	TRBV6-1	TGTGCCAGCAGTGTAGCCGCTCGGGGACGGGGTGGCTACACCTTC	CASSVAARGRGGYTF
.	TRBJ2-7	TRBD2	TRBV7-8	TGTGCCAGCAGCTTAATAGCGGGAGGATACGAGCAGTACTTC	CASSLIAGGYEQYF
.	TRBJ2-7	.	TRBV18	TGTGCCAGCTCCCCCGTCGCCTCCTACGAGCAGTACTTC	CASSPVASYEQYF
.	TRBJ2-2	.	TRBV6-1	TGTGCCAGCAGTGTCCGACAGTTCGCGAACACCGGGGAGCTGTTTTTT	CASSVRQFANTGELFF
.	TRBJ2-3	.	TRBV19	TGTGCCAGTAGTACCGGGGGCCCCGCAGATACGCAGTATTTT	CASSTGGPADTQYF
.	TRBJ1-1	.	TRBV3-1/TRBV3-2	TGTGCCAGCAGCCAAGTTCGGGGGTCGGCTGAAGCTTTCTTT	CASSQVRGSAEAFF
.	TRBJ2-1	.	TRBV4-3	TGCGCCAGCAGCCACGTCGGTGCAGGGAATGAGCAGTTCTTC	CASSHVGAGNEQFF
once	TRBJ2-1	.	TRBV3-1/TRBV3-2	TGTGCCAGCAGCCAAGATTGGTCCAGGGGGGGGAATGAGCAGTTCTTC	CASSQDWSRGGNEQFF
.	TRBJ1-2	.	TRBV6-5	TGTGCCAGCAGTTACGATCCCGGACCGAACTATGGCTACACCTTC	CASSYDPGPNYGYTF
.	TRBJ1-2	.	TRBV5-1	TGCGCCAGCAGCCCGGCGGGGCTTGACGTCGGAGGCTACACCTTC	CASSPAGLDVGGYTF
.	TRBJ1-5	.	TRBV7-8	TGTGCCAGCAGCAGAAGGGCTTATAGCAATCAGCCCCAGCATTTT	CASSRRAYSNQPQHF
.	TRBJ1-2	.	TRBV5-1	TGCGCCAGCAGCTTGGAGGACGGGAACTATGGCTACACCTTC	CASSLEDGNYGYTF
few	TRBJ2-1	.	TRBV7-9	TGTGCCAGCAGCTTAGGAATGATGACGGCGGATGAGCAGTTCTTC	CASSLGMMTADEQFF
.	TRBJ1-2	.	TRBV9	TGTGCCAGCAGCGTAGTCGGGACGGTTCATAACTATGGCTACACCTTC	CASSVVGTVHNYGYTF
.	TRBJ2-7	TRBD1	TRBV5-1	TGCGCCAGCAGCTGGGGGACAGCGCGATACTCCTACGAGCAGTACTTC	CASSWGTARYSYEQYF
.	TRBJ1-4	TRBD1	TRBV5-1	TGCGCCAGCAGCTTGGGGGACAGCCTAGGGGAAAAACTGTTTTTT	CASSLGDSLGEKLFF
.	TRBJ1-2	.	TRBV7-9	TGTGCCAGCAGCTTAGTGGCGAGCCAAGGCGGTGGCTACACCTTC	CASSLVASQGGGYTF
.	TRBJ2-7	.	TRBV7-2	TGTGCCAGCAGCTTAGACCGGACTTGGTCCTACGAGCAGTACTTC	CASSLDRTWSYEQYF
.	TRBJ1-1	.	TRBV5-6	TGTGCCAGCAGCTTCAAGAGGGGCTGGACTGAAGCTTTCTTT	CASSFKRGWTEAFF
.	TRBJ2-5	.	TRBV7-2	TGTGCCAGCAGCTCGGAGGGTAGGGGACTGGCGGCCCAGTACTTC	CASSSEGRGLAAQYF
.	TRBJ2-1	.	TRBV9	TGTGCCAGCAGCAAGAGCCAGGGACAATACAATGAGCAGTTCTTC	CASSKSQGQYNEQFF
.	TRBJ1-1	.	TRBV27	TGTGCCAGCAGTTTATCGGGAGGAAGGAGAGCTTTCTTT	CASSLSGGRRAFF
.	TRBJ2-1	.	TRBV29-1	TGCAGCTCCAAAAAAGGGGGTTCCTACAATGAGCAGTTCTTC	CSSKKGGSYNEQFF
.	TRBJ2-7	TRBD1	TRBV28	TGTGCCAGCAGTTTGGCCCGACAGGGGGCGAGGGAGCAGTACTTC	CASSLARQGAREQYF
.	TRBJ2-1	TRBD2	TRBV28	TGTGCCAGCACCCCCGGCGGCGGGGGGGCGGGTTACAATGAGCAGTTCTTC	CASTPGGGGAGYNEQFF
.	TRBJ1-1	.	TRBV4-2	TGTGCCAGCAGCCAAGGCTTAAATGAAGCTTTCTTT	CASSQGLNEAFF
.	TRBJ1-2	TRBD1	TRBV28	TGTGCCAGCAGTAAACCGGGACAGGGGTTCGGTGGCTACACCTTC	CASSKPGQGFGGYTF
.	TRBJ2-7	.	TRBV19	TGTGCCAGTAGTGCACGGACCGACGAGCAGTACTTC	CASSARTDEQYF
.	TRBJ1-6	TRBD1	TRBV20-1	TGCAGTGCTAGTGAACATAGGGACAGGGGAAGACGATCACCCCTCCACTTT	CSASEHRDRGRRSPLHF
.	TRBJ1-5	.	TRBV24-1	TGTGCCACCAGTGATTTTAGTAGCAATCAGCCCCAGCATTTT	CATSDFSSNQPQHF
.	TRBJ1-1	.	TRBV19	TGTGCCAGTAGTATAGCGGCGGTTTGGACCACTGAAGCTTTCTTT	CASSIAAVWTTEAFF
.	TRBJ1-6	.	TRBV18	TGTGCCAGCTCCTATCGGGGCCCTCAGGATAATTCACCCCTCCACTTT	CASSYRGPQDNSPLHF
.	TRBJ2-3	TRBD2	TRBV20-1	TGCAGTGCTAGTAAAGCTAGCGGGGGGGATACGCAGTATTTT	CSASKASGGDTQYF
.	TRBJ2-5	TRBD1	TRBV7-2	TGTGCCAGCAGACCGGGACAGCCCTACCTCTTTCCCCAAGAGACCCAGTACTTC	CASRPGQPYLFPQETQYF
.	TRBJ2-2	.	TRBV3-1/TRBV3-2	TGTGCCAGCAGCCCCGGGGTCTACACCGGGGAGCTGTTTTTT	CASSPGVYTGELFF